A single T cell receptor (beta chain) is shown here with its context. The data derive from a study of molecular identifiers for immune sequencing clone quantification. Across the whole study: The replicate experiment used RNA from roughly 20,000 or 100,000 naive CD8 cells. This RNA was split into five aliquots, and four of them were sequenced.

In germline, CDR1 is SGDLS, CDR2 YYNGEE. The CDR3 length is 16 residues. Trimming cost V 0 bases and J 4 bases; bases outside gene matches: 7. TCRdb called the PCR reads again in MiXCR, with one record for every CDR3 protein. Among about 500,000 distinct CDR3 sequences listed, approximately 25% were seen once. The sequence was obtained from a human donor in good health. Some libraries in this study had Jurkat cell RNA spiked in. J is TRBJ2-3 and V is TRBV9, with 8 bases lining up with TRBD2. Sequenced input: naive CD8+ T cells from blood, with Jurkat cell RNA spiked in. The subset: FACS-sorted CD8+CD4-CCR7+CD45RA+ naive T cells. DNA for the CDR3: TGTGCCAGCAGCGTAGTGTCTAGCGGGCGCCCAGATACGCAGTATTTT. Amino acids: CASSVVSSGRPDTQYF.